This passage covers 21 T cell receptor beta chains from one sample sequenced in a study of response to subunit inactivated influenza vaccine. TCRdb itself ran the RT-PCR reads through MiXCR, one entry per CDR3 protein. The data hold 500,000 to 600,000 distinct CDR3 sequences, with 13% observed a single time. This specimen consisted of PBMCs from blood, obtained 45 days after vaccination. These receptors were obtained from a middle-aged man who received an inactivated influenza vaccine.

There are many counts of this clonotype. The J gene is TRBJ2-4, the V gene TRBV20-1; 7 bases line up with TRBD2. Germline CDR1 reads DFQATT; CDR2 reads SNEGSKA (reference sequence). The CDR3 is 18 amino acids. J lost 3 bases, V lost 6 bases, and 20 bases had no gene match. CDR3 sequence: CSARAGVVYSGLKNIQYF. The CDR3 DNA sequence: TGCAGTGCAAGGGCGGGGGTGGTGTACAGCGGCCTCAAAAACATTCAGTACTTC.

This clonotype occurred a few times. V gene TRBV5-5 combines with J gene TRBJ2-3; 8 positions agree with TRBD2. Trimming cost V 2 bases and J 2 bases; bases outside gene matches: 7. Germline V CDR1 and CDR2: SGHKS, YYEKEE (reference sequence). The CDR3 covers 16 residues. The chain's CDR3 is CASSFTAGEHTDTQYF. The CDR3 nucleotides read TGTGCCAGCAGCTTTACAGCGGGAGAGCACACAGATACGCAGTATTTT.

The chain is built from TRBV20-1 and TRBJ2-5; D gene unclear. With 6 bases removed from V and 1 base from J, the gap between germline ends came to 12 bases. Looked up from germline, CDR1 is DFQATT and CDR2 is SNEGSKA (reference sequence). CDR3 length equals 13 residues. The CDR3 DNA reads TGCAGTGCCACGCGGCACTTCCAAGAGACCCAGTACTTC. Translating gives CSATRHFQETQYF.

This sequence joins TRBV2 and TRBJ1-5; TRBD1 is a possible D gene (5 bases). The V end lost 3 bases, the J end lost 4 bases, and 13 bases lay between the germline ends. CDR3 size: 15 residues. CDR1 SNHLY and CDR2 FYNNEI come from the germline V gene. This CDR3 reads CASSEAGTLNQPQHF. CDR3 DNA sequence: TGTGCCAGCAGTGAGGCAGGGACCCTAAATCAGCCCCAGCATTTT.

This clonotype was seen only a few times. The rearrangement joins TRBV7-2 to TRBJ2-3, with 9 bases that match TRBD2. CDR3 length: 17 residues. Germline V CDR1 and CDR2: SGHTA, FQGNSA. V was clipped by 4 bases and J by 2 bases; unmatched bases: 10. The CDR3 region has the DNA TGTGCCAGCAGCTCGGGCATAGCGGGGGCCGCCACAGATACGCAGTATTTT. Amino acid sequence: CASSSGIAGAATDTQYF.

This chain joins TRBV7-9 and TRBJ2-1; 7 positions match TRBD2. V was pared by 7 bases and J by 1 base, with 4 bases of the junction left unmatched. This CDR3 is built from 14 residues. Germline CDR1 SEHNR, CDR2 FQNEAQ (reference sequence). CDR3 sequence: CASTSGDSYNEQFF. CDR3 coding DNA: TGTGCCAGCACGAGCGGGGATTCCTACAATGAGCAGTTCTTC.

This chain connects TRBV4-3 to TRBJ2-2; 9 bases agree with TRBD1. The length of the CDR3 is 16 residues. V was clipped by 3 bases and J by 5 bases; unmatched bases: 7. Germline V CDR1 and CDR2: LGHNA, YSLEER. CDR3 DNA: TGCGCCAGCAGCCAGACCGGACAGGGGAGGACCGGGGAGCTGTTTTTT. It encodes CASSQTGQGRTGELFF.

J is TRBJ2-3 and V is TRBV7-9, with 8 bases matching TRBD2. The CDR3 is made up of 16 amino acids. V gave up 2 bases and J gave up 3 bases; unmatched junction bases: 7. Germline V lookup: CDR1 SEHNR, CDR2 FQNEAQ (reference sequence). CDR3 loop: CASSLTRGGLTDTQYF. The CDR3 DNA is TGTGCCAGCAGCTTAACCCGGGGGGGCCTAACAGATACGCAGTATTTT.

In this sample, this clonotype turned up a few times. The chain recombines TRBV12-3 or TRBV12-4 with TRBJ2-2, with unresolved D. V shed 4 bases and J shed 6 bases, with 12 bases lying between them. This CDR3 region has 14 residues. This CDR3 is CASSSRHLAGELFF. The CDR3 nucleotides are TGTGCCAGCAGTTCCCGCCACCTAGCCGGGGAGCTGTTTTTT.

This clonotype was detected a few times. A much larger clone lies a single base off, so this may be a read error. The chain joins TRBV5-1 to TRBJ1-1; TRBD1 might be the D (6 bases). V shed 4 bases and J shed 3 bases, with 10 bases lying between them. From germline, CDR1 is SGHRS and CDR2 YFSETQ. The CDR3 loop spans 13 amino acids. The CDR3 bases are TGCGCCAGCAGCCCAGGGGCGGACACTGAAGCTTTCTTT. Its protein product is CASSPGADTEAFF.

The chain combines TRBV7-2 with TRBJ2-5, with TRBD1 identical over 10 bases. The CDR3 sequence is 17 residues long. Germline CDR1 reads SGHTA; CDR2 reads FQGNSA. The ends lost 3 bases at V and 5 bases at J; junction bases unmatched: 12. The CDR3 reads CASSFTFPGQGMETQYF. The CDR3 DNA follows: TGTGCCAGCAGCTTTACCTTTCCGGGACAGGGGATGGAGACCCAGTACTTC. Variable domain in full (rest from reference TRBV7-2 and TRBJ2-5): GAGVSQSPSNKVTEKGKDVELRCDPISGHTALYWYRQSLGQGLEFLIYFQGNSAPDKSGLPSDRFSAERTGGSVSTLTIQRTQQEDSAVYLCASSFTFPGQGMETQYFGPGTRLLVL.

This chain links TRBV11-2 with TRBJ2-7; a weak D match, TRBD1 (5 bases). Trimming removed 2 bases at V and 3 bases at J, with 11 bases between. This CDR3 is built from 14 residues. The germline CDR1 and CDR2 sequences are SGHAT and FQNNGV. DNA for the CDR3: TGTGCCAGCAGCTTAATCCCCGGACACTACGAGCAGTACTTC. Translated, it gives CASSLIPGHYEQYF.

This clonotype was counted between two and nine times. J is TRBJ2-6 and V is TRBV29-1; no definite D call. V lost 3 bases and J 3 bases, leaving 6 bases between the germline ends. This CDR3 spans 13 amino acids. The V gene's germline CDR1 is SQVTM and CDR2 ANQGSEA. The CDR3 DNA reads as TGCAGCGTTGAGATTGGTGGGGCCAACGTCCTGACTTTC. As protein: CSVEIGGANVLTF.

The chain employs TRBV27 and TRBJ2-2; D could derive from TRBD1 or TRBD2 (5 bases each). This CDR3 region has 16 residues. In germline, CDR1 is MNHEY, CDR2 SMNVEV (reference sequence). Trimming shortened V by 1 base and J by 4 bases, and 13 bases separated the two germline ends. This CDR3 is CASSLYAGTATGELFF. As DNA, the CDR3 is TGTGCCAGCAGTTTATACGCCGGGACGGCCACCGGGGAGCTGTTTTTT.

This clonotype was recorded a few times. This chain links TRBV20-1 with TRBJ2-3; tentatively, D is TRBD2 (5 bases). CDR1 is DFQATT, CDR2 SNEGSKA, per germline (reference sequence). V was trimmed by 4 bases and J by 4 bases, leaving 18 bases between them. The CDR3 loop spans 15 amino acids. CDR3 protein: CSAMRQSSRADTQYF. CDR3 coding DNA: TGCAGTGCTATGCGTCAGTCATCGAGGGCAGATACGCAGTATTTT.

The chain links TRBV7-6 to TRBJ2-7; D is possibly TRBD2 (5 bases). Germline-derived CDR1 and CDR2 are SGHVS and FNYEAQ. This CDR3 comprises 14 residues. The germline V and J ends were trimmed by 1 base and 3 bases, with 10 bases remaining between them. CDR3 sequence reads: CASSLVGENYEQYF. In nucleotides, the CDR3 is TGTGCCAGCAGCTTAGTGGGAGAAAACTACGAGCAGTACTTC.

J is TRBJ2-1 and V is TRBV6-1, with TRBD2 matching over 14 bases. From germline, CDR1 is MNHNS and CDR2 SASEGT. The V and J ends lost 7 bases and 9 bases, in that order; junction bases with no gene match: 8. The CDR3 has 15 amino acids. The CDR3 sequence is CASNPGTSGSSEQFF. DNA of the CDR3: TGTGCCAGCAACCCTGGGACTAGCGGGAGTTCTGAGCAGTTCTTC.

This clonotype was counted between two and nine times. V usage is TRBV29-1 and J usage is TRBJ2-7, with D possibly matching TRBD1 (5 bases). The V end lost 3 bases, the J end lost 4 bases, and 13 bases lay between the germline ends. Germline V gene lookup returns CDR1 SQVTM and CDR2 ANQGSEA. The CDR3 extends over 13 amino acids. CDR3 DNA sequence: TGCAGCGTTGAGTCAGGGAATGTTTACGAGCAGTACTTC. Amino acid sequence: CSVESGNVYEQYF.

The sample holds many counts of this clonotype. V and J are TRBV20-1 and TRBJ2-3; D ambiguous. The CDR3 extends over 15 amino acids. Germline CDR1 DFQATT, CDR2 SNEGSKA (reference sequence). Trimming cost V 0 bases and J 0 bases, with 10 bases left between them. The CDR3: CSAREGGSSTDTQYF. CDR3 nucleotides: TGCAGTGCTAGAGAGGGCGGATCTAGCACAGATACGCAGTATTTT.

The DNA of the CDR3 is TGTGCCAGCTCACCACTAGGACAGGGGTTCACAGATACGCAGTATTTT. Its translation is CASSPLGQGFTDTQYF. The chain has TRBV18 and TRBJ2-3; TRBD1 aligns across 9 bases. The germline gives CDR1 KGHSH, CDR2 LQKENI. Losses at the gene ends were 1 base for V and 2 bases for J; bases not matched to a gene: 4. The CDR3 runs 16 residues. The variable domain in full, completed from reference TRBV18 and TRBJ2-3, reads NAGVMQNPRHLVRRRGQEARLRCSPMKGHSHVYWYRQLPEEGLKFMVYLQKENIIDESGMPKERFSAEFPKEGPSILRIQQVVRGDSAAYFCASSPLGQGFTDTQYFGPGTRLTVL.

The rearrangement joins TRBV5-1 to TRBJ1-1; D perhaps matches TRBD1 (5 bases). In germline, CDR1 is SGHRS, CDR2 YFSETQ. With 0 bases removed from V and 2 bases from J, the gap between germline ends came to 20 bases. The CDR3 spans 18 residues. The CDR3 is CASSLVERRQLANTEAFF. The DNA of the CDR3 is TGCGCCAGCAGCTTGGTGGAAAGGAGACAGCTCGCCAACACTGAAGCTTTCTTT. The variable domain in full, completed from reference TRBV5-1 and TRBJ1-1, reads KAGVTQTPRYLIKTRGQQVTLSCSPISGHRSVSWYQQTPGQGLQFLFEYFSETQRNKGNFPGRFSGRQFSNSRSEMNVSTLELGDSALYLCASSLVERRQLANTEAFFGQGTRLTVV.